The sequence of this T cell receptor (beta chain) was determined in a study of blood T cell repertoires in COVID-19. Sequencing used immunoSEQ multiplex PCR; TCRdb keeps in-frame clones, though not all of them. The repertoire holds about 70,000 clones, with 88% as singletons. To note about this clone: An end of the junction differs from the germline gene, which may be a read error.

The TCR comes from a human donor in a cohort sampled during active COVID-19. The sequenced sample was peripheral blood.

The CDR3 is CASSLGANMDF. The CDR3 region has the DNA TGTGCCAGCAGCTTAGGGGCTAACATGGACTTC. V usage is TRBV5-4 and J usage is TRBJ2-4; TRBD1 is a possible D gene (5 bases). CDR3 length equals 11 residues. Germline CDR1 SGHNT, CDR2 YYREEE (reference sequence).